Detailed here is one T cell receptor beta chain. Its target is unknown. The data derive from a study of cytomegalovirus exposure and HLA in healthy donors. In germline, CDR1 is MNHEY, CDR2 SVGAGI. Trimming removed 2 bases at V and 8 bases at J, with 12 bases between. The CDR3 runs to 13 residues. Study-wide findings and caveats: Across donors, most TCRs were seen rarely, yet some public ones were widespread.

Both 60 Vbeta primers and 13 Jbeta primers went into the PCR. Generated by immunoSEQ multiplex PCR, the TCRdb table keeps only in-frame clones and is missing some. In the table there are fewer than 250,000 clones, 82% of which are singletons. The chain uses TRBV6-5 and TRBJ1-2; D remains ambiguous. This clonotype was obtained from a man in his forties or fifties in good health and CMV-seropositive. What was sequenced was PBMCs. CDR3 protein: CASSYGSRGGYTF. CDR3 nucleotide sequence: TGTGCCAGCAGTTACGGAAGTCGCGGGGGCTACACCTTC.